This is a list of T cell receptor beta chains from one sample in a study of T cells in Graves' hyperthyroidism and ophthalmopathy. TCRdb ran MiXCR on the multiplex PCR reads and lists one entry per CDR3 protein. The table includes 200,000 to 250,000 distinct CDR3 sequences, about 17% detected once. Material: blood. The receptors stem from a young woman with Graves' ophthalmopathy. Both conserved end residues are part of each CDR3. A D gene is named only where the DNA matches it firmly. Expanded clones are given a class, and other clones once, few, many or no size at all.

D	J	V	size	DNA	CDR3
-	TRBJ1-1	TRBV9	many	TGTGCCAGCAGCGTAGACGATCTGAACACTGAAGCTTTCTTT	CASSVDDLNTEAFF
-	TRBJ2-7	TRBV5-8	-	TGTGCCAGCAGCCGACTCCAAAGGAGCTCCTACGAGCAGTACTTC	CASSRLQRSSYEQYF
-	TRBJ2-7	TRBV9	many	TGTGCCAGCAGCGGGGAAGGTGATTACGAGCAGTACTTC	CASSGEGDYEQYF
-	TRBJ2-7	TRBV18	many	TGTGCCAGCTCACCACCTTCCCTGGGGTTATACGAGCAGTACTTC	CASSPPSLGLYEQYF
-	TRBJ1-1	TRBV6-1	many	TGTGCCAGCAGAGCCACAGGGTTGGGCGCTGAAGCTTTCTTT	CASRATGLGAEAFF
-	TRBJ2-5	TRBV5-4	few	TGTGCCAGCAGACGCTCCAGCCGGGACCCGGAGACCCAGTACTTC	CASRRSSRDPETQYF
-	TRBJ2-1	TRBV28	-	TGTGCCAGCACAAGGTGGGATAGCGGCAGCAATGAGCAGTTCTTC	CASTRWDSGSNEQFF
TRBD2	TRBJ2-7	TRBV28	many	TGTGCCAGCAGCCCTAGCGGGGGGACCCCCTACGAGCAGTACTTC	CASSPSGGTPYEQYF
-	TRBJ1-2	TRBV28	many	TGTGCCAGCAGTCCCCCGGTAGGGGATGGCTACACCTTC	CASSPPVGDGYTF
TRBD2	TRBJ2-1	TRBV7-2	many	TGTGCCAGCAGCCCTTATAGCGGGATCCAGTTCTTC	CASSPYSGIQFF
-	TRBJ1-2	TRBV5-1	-	TGCGCCAGCAGCACGACCGACTACGGTGGCTATGGCTACACCTTC	CASSTTDYGGYGYTF
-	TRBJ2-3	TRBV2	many	TGTGCCAGCAGTGGGACCCAGAGACAGTTAAAAGATACGCAGTATTTT	CASSGTQRQLKDTQYF
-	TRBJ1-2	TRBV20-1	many	TGCAGTGCTAGAACGGTTATCCATGGCTACACCTTC	CSARTVIHGYTF
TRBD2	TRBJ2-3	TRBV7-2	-	TGCGCCAGCAGCCGGGGGAGGGGAACTAGCACAGATACGCAGTATTTT	CASSRGRGTSTDTQYF
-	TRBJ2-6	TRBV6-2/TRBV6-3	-	TGTGCCAGCACATCGAACTCTGGGGCCAACGTCCTGACTTTC	CASTSNSGANVLTF
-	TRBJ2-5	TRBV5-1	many	TGCGCCAGCAGCTTGTGGGGGGCGGAGGAGACCCAGTACTTC	CASSLWGAEETQYF
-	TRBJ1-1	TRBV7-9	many	TGTGCCAGCAGCCCTCGGACGATCAAAGCGGGCACTGAAGCTTTCTTT	CASSPRTIKAGTEAFF
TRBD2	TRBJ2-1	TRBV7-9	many	TGTGCCAGCAGCGGGGGGAAAGCGGGGCTAGGGAATGAGCAGTTCTTC	CASSGGKAGLGNEQFF
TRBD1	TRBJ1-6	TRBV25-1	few	TGTGCCAGCAGTGCACAGGGGGCGTATTCACCCCTCCACTTT	CASSAQGAYSPLHF
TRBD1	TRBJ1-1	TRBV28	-	TGTGCCAGCAGTTCTTCTGATACAGGGGGCGGTACAGCTTTCTTT	CASSSSDTGGGTAFF
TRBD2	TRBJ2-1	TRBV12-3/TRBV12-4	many	TGTGCCAGCAGTTTTTCCCGTAGCGGGAGGGCAACCGACTATGAGCAGTTCTTC	CASSFSRSGRATDYEQFF
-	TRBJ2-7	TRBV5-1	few	TGCGCCAGCAGCTTGTCCTCCGATTACTACGAGCAGTACTTC	CASSLSSDYYEQYF
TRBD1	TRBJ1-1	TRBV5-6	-	TGTGCCAGCATCCTGACAGGGAGCACTGAAGCTTTCTTT	CASILTGSTEAFF
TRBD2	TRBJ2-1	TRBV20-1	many	TGCAGTGCTAGACCAGGTGATAGCGGGAAGTCCTACAATGAGCAGTTCTTC	CSARPGDSGKSYNEQFF
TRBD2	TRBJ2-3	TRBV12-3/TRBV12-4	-	TGTGCCAGCAGTTTGAGAAGCGGGGGCGGAGATACGCAGTATTTT	CASSLRSGGGDTQYF
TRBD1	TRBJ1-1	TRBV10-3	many	TGTGCCATCAGTGAACAGGGGTACACTGAAGCTTTCTTT	CAISEQGYTEAFF
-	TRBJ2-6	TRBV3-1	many	TGTGCCAGCAGCCAAGTAAATCGGGGACCGGGGGCCAACGTCCTGACTTTC	CASSQVNRGPGANVLTF
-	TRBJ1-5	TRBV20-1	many	TGCAGTGCTAGGGCTGATAGCAATCAGCCCCAGCATTTT	CSARADSNQPQHF
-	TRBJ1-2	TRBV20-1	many	TGCAGTGCTAGAGCCCCAGACCGGCCATTCTATGGCTACACCTTC	CSARAPDRPFYGYTF
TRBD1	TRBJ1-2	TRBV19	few	TGTGCCAGTAGTGACAGGGACAACTATGGCTACACCTTC	CASSDRDNYGYTF
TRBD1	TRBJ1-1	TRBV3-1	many	TGTGCCAGCAGCCCAGGGGGACACACTGAAGCTTTCTTT	CASSPGGHTEAFF
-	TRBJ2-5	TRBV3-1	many	TGTGCCAGCAGCCAGGGGTCTTCACGGGGGTCTCAAGAGACCCAGTACTTC	CASSQGSSRGSQETQYF
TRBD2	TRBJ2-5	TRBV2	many	TGTGCCAGCAGGGAGACTAGCCACCAAGAGACCCAGTACTTC	CASRETSHQETQYF
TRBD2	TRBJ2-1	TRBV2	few	TGTGCCAGCAGTGCTAGCGGGACCTACAATGAGCAGTTCTTC	CASSASGTYNEQFF
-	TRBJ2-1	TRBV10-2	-	TGCGCCAGCAGTTCGCCTTCCAATGAGCAGTTCTTC	CASSSPSNEQFF
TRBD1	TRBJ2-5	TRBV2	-	TGTGCCAGCAGTACCGGGACAGGGGCGGGCGACGAGACCCAGTACTTC	CASSTGTGAGDETQYF
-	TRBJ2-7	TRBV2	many	TGTGCCAGCGGTGGCCACGACGAGCAGTACTTC	CASGGHDEQYF
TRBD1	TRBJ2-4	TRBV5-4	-	TGTGCCAGCAGCCCGGGACAGGAGAAAAACATTCAGTACTTC	CASSPGQEKNIQYF
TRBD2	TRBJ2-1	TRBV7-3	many	TGTGCCAGCAGCGCTAGCGGTCACAATGAGCAGTTCTTC	CASSASGHNEQFF
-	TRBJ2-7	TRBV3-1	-	TGTGCCAGCAGCCAACGAGTTACGGGCTACGAGCAGTACTTC	CASSQRVTGYEQYF
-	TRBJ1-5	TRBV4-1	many	TGCGCCAGCAGCCAAGCCGGGGCACTGAATCAGCCCCAGCATTTT	CASSQAGALNQPQHF
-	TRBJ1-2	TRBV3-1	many	TGTGCCAGCAGCCAAGGGACGGTTAACTATGGCTACACCTTC	CASSQGTVNYGYTF
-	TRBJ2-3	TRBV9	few	TGTGCCAGCAGCGTATCAGGGATAGATACGCAGTATTTT	CASSVSGIDTQYF
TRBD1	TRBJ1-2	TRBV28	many	TGTGCCAGCAGTTTGCCGGGACAGTATGGCTACACCTTC	CASSLPGQYGYTF
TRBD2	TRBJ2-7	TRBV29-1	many	TGCAGCGTTGAAGATCGGGCTAGCGGGGATCTCGAGCAGTACTTC	CSVEDRASGDLEQYF
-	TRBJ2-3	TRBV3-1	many	TGTGCCAGCAGCCAGCGAACTAGCACAGATACGCAGTATTTT	CASSQRTSTDTQYF
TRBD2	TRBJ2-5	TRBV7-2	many	TGTGCCAGCAGCCCCGGACAGCCGGGACTAGCGGGAGGGCGCCAAGAGACCCAGTACTTC	CASSPGQPGLAGGRQETQYF
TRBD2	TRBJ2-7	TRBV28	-	TGTGCCAGCAGGCCGACGGGACTAGCGGGTTACGAGCAGTACTTC	CASRPTGLAGYEQYF
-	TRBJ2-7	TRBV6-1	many	TGTGCCAGCAGTAAGGGGTGGAGGGCCGAGCAGTACTTC	CASSKGWRAEQYF
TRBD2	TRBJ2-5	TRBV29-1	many	TGCAGCGTCTGTTTGATCGGGACTAGCGGGAGGGGGGAGTACTTC	CSVCLIGTSGRGEYF
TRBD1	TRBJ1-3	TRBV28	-	TGTGCCAGCAGTAATATTGGACAGGGGAAATCTCCTGGAAACACCATATATTTT	CASSNIGQGKSPGNTIYF
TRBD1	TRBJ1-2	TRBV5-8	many	TGTGCCAGCAGCCCGGTTGGATTTCTGGGGGACAGCGGGGGCTACACCTTC	CASSPVGFLGDSGGYTF
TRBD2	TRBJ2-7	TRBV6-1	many	TGTGCCAGCAGGGGACTAGCGGGACAAAGAGCCTACGAGCAGTACTTC	CASRGLAGQRAYEQYF
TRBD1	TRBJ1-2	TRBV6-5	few	TGTGCCAGCAGTTACCGGACAGGGGATGGCTACACCTTC	CASSYRTGDGYTF